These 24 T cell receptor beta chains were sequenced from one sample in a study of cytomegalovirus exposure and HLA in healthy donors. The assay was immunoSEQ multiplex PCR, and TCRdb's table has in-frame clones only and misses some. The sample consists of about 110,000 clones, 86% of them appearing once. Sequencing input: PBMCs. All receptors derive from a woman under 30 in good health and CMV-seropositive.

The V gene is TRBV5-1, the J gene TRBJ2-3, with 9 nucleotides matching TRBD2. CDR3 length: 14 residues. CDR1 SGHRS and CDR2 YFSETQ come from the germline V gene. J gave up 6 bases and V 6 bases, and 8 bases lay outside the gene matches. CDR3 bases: TGCGCCAGCACAAGGCTAGCGGGAACTGATACGCAGTATTTT. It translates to CASTRLAGTDTQYF.

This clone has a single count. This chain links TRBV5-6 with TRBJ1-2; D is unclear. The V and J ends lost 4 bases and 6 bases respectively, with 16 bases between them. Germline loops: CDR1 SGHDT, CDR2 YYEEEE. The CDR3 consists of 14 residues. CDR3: CASSPGSGNDGYTF. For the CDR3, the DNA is TGTGCCAGCAGCCCCGGCTCGGGGAATGATGGCTACACCTTC.

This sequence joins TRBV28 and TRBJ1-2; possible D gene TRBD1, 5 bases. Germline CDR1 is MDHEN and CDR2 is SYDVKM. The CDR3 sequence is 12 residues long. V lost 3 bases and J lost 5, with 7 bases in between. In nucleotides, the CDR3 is TGTGCCAGCAGTTTGGGGGGGTATGGCTACACCTTC. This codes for CASSLGGYGYTF.

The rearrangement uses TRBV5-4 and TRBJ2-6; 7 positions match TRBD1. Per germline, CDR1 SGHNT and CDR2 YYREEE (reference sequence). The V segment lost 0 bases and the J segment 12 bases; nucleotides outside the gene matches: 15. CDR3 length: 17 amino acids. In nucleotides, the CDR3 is TGTGCCAGCAGCTTGGAGTCGCGGACAGGCCTCGTGACCGTCCTGACTTTC. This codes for CASSLESRTGLVTVLTF.

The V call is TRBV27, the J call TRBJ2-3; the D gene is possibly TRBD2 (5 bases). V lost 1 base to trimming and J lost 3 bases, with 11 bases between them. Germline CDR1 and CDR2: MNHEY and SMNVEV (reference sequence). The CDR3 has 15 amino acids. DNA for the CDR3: TGTGCCAGCAGTTTATTGGGCGGAGGAACAGATACGCAGTATTTT. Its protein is CASSLLGGGTDTQYF.

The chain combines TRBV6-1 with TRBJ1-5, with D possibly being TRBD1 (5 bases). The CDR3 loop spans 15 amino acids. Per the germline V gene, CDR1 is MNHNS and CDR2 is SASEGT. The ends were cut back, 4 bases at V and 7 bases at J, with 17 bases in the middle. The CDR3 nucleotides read TGTGCCAGCAGTGTTGCGGCGGGGGTTGGACAGCCCCAGCATTTT. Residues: CASSVAAGVGQPQHF.

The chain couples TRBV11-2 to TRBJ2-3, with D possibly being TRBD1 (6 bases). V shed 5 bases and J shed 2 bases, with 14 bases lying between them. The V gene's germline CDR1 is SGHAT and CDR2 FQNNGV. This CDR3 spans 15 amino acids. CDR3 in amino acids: CASSPGVQATDTQYF. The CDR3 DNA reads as TGTGCCAGCAGCCCAGGGGTCCAGGCCACAGATACGCAGTATTTT.

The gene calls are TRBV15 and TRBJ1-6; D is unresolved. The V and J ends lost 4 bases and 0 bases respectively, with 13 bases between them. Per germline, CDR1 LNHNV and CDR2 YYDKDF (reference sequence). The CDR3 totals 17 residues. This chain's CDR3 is CATSISLPSSYNSPLHF. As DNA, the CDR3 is TGTGCCACCAGCATATCCCTACCGAGCTCCTATAATTCACCCCTCCACTTT.

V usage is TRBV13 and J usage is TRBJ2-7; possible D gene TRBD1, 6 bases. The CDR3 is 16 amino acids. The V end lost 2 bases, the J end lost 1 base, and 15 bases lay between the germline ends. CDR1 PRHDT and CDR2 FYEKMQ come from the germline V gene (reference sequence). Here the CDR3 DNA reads TGTGCCAGCAGCTTATGGGGAAGACAGGAGTCCTACGAGCAGTACTTC. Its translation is CASSLWGRQESYEQYF. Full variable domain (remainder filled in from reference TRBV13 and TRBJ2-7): AAGVIQSPRHLIKEKRETATLKCYPIPRHDTVYWYQQGPGQDPQFLISFYEKMQSDKGSIPDRFSAQQFSDYHSELNMSSLELGDSALYFCASSLWGRQESYEQYFGPGTRLTVT.

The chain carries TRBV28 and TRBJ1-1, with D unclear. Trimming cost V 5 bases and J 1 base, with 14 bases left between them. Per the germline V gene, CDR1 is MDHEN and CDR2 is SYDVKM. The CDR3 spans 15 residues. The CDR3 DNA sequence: TGTGCCAGCAGTCTGAGATGGACTGCGAACACTGAAGCTTTCTTT. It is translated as CASSLRWTANTEAFF.

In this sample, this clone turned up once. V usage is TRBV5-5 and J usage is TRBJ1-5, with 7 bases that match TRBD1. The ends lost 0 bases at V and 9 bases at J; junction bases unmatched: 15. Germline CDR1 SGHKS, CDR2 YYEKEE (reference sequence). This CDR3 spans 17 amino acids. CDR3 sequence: CASSLAGTGALYWPQHF. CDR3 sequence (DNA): TGTGCCAGCAGCTTGGCCGGAACAGGGGCCTTATACTGGCCCCAGCATTTT.

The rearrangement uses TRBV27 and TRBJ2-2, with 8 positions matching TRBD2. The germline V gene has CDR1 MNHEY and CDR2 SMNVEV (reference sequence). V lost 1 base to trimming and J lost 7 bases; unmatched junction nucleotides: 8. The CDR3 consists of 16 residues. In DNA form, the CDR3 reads TGTGCCAGCAGTTTATTCCCCGGGGGGGCTGGCGGGGAGCTGTTTTTT. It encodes CASSLFPGGAGGELFF.

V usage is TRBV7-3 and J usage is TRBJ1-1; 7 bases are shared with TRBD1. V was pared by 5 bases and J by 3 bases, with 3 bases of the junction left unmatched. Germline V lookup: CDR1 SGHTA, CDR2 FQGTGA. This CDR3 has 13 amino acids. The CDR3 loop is CASSEQGYTEAFF. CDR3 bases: TGTGCCAGCAGCGAACAGGGGTACACTGAAGCTTTCTTT.

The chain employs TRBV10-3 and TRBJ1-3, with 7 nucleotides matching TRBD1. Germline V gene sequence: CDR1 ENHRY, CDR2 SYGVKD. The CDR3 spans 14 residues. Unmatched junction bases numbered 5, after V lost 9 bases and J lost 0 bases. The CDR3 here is CAIRQGVSGNTIYF. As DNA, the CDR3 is TGTGCCATTAGACAGGGCGTCTCTGGAAACACCATATATTTT.

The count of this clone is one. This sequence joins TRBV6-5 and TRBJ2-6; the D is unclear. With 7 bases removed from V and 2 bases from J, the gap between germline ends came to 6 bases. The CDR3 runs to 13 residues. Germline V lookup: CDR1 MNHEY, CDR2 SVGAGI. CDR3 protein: CASTRTGANVLTF. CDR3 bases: TGTGCCAGCACGAGGACTGGGGCCAACGTCCTGACTTTC.

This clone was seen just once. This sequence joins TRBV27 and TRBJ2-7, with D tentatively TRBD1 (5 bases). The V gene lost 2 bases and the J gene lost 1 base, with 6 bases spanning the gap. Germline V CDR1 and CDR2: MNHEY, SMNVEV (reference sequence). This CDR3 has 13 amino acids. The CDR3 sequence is CASSLKGSYEQYF. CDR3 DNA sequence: TGTGCCAGCAGTTTAAAGGGGTCCTACGAGCAGTACTTC.

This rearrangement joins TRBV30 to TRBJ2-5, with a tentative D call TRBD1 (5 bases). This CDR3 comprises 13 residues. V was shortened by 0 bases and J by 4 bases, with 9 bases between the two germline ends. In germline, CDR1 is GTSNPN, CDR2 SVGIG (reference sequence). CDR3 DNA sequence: TGTGCCTGGAGTGTAGGGCAGGGAGAGACCCAGTACTTC. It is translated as CAWSVGQGETQYF.

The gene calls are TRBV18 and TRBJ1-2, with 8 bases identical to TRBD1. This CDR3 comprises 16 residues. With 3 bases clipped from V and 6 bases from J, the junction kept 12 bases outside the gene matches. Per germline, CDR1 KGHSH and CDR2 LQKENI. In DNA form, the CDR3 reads TGTGCCAGCTCACCGAAGGACATCAGGGGGCGGGATGGCTACACCTTC. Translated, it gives CASSPKDIRGRDGYTF.

The CDR3 loop is CASSVGQFNEKLFF. The CDR3 nucleotides are TGTGCCAGCAGTGTCGGACAGTTTAATGAAAAACTGTTTTTT. This chain uses TRBV6-1 with TRBJ1-4, with D possibly being TRBD1 (6 bases). The CDR3 sequence is 14 residues long. Trimming pared 4 bases from V and 4 bases from J, leaving 10 bases between. Germline values: CDR1 MNHNS, CDR2 SASEGT.

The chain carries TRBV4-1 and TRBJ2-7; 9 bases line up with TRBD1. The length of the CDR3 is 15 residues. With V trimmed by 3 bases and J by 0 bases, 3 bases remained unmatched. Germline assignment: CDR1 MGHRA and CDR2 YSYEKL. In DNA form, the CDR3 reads TGCGCCAGCAGCCATGGACAGGGGTCCTCCTACGAGCAGTACTTC. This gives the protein CASSHGQGSSYEQYF.

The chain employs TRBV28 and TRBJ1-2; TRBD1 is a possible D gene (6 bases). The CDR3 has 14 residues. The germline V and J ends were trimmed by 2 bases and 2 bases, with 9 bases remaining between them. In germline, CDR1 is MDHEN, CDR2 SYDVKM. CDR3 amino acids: CASSLRDNNYGYTF. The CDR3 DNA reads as TGTGCCAGCAGTTTACGGGACAACAACTATGGCTACACCTTC.

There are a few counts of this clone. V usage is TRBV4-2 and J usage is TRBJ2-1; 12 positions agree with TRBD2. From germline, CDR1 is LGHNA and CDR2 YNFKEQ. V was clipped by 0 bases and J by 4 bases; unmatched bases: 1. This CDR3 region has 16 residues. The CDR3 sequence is CASSQDGTSGYNEQFF. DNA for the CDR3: TGTGCCAGCAGCCAAGATGGGACTAGCGGGTACAATGAGCAGTTCTTC.

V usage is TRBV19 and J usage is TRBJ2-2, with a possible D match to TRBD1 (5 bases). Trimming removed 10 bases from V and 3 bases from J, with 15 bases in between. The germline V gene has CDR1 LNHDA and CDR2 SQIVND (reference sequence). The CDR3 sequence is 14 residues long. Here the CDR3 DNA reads TGTGCCACCCACCAGGGTCCGGACACCGGGGAGCTGTTTTTT. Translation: CATHQGPDTGELFF.

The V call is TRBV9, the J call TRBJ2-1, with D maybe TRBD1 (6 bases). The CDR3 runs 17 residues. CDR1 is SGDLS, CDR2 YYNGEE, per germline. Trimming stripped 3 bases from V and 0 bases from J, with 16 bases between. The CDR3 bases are TGTGCCAGCAGCGGGGCTCAGGGGACGAGCTCCTACAATGAGCAGTTCTTC. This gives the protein CASSGAQGTSSYNEQFF.